A single sample gave rise to the 20 T cell receptor beta chains below, sequenced in a study of blood T cell repertoires in COVID-19. The protocol was immunoSEQ multiplex PCR, while the TCRdb copy is restricted to in-frame clones and leaves out a portion. The sample carries roughly 100,000 clones, approximately 81% recorded once. The specimen was peripheral blood. The source of these receptors is a man aged 60 to 69 with acute or convalescent COVID-19.

The chain employs TRBV19 and TRBJ1-4; the D is unclear. Trimming took 6 bases from V and 7 from J, leaving 12 bases between them. Germline lookup yields CDR1 LNHDA and CDR2 SQIVND (reference sequence). The CDR3 totals 13 residues. In DNA, the CDR3 is TGTGCCAGTAGCCTTTTCTCCAGTGAAAAACTGTTTTTT. It codes for CASSLFSSEKLFF.

The chain carries TRBV27 and TRBJ1-4; 7 bases map to TRBD1. The germline gives CDR1 MNHEY, CDR2 SMNVEV (reference sequence). CDR3 length: 14 amino acids. Trimming removed 3 bases from V and 7 bases from J; junction bases left unmatched: 5. As DNA, the CDR3 is TGTGCCAGCAGTTTGAAGGGGGCGGGTGAAAAACTGTTTTTT. Protein product: CASSLKGAGEKLFF.

This chain connects TRBV6-5 to TRBJ1-1; no definite D call. Germline V gene lookup returns CDR1 MNHEY and CDR2 SVGAGI. V dropped 8 bases and J dropped 0 bases, with 13 bases sitting between them. CDR3 length: 14 amino acids. This CDR3 is CASRIGLLNTEAFF. The CDR3 DNA sequence: TGTGCCAGCCGAATTGGGCTCTTGAACACTGAAGCTTTCTTT.

This rearrangement joins TRBV5-1 to TRBJ1-4, with 7 bases aligning to TRBD1. CDR1 and CDR2 from the germline V gene are SGHRS and YFSETQ. The J segment lost 0 bases and the V segment lost 4 bases, leaving 3 bases of the junction unmatched. The CDR3 runs to 15 residues. The CDR3 DNA reads TGCGCCAGCAGCCCCCAGGGGGCAACTAATGAAAAACTGTTTTTT. Protein product: CASSPQGATNEKLFF.

The chain combines TRBV6-1 with TRBJ1-5; D gene ambiguous. Per the germline V gene, CDR1 is MNHNS and CDR2 is SASEGT. Trimming removed 2 bases from V and 1 base from J, with 9 bases in between. CDR3 length equals 15 residues. The CDR3 reads CASSELGPSNQPQHF. The DNA of the CDR3 is TGTGCCAGCAGTGAACTGGGCCCGAGCAATCAGCCCCAGCATTTT.

V and J are TRBV9 and TRBJ1-4, with D tentatively TRBD1 (6 bases). This CDR3 region has 14 residues. The V gene's germline CDR1 is SGDLS and CDR2 YYNGEE. V was clipped by 3 bases and J by 8 bases, with 14 bases between them. This CDR3 is CASSAQDGTEKLFF. CDR3 coding DNA: TGTGCCAGCAGCGCTCAGGACGGGACAGAAAAACTGTTTTTT. The full variable domain, rest sourced from reference TRBV9 and TRBJ1-4, is DSGVTQTPKHLITATGQRVTLRCSPRSGDLSVYWYQQSLDQGLQFLIQYYNGEERAKGNILERFSAQQFPDLHSELNLSSLELGDSALYFCASSAQDGTEKLFFGSGTQLSVL.

The chain joins TRBV6-2 or TRBV6-3 to TRBJ1-3; D remains unclear. CDR3 length: 14 residues. Germline-derived CDR1 and CDR2 are MNHEY and SVGEGT. Between the trimmed V and J ends, which lost 5 bases and 2 bases, there was a span of 10 bases. Here the CDR3 reads CASSHRQTGNTIYF. Here the CDR3 DNA reads TGTGCCAGCAGTCACCGACAAACTGGAAACACCATATATTTT.

This rearrangement joins TRBV9 to TRBJ2-7; 9 bases match TRBD1. CDR1 is SGDLS, CDR2 YYNGEE, per germline. The CDR3 has 15 residues. After removal of 0 bases from V and 3 bases from J, the junction contained 4 bases not matched to a gene. The CDR3 loop is CASSVGTGAIYEQYF. The CDR3 DNA reads TGTGCCAGCAGCGTAGGGACAGGGGCCATCTACGAGCAGTACTTC.

This clone was counted a single time. The rearrangement links TRBV11-2 to TRBJ2-2; D might be TRBD2 (7 bases). CDR3 length: 15 amino acids. The ends were cut back, 7 bases at V and 5 bases at J, with 17 bases in the middle. Per the germline V gene, CDR1 is SGHAT and CDR2 is FQNNGV. CDR3 in amino acids: CASKRGGVGTGELFF. The CDR3 DNA sequence: TGTGCCAGCAAGCGAGGGGGGGTTGGAACCGGGGAGCTGTTTTTT.

The J gene is TRBJ1-3, the V gene TRBV5-1, with D perhaps TRBD1 (5 bases). V lost 4 bases and J 0 bases, leaving 8 bases between the germline ends. The CDR3 extends over 14 amino acids. The germline CDR1 and CDR2 sequences are SGHRS and YFSETQ. The DNA of the CDR3 is TGCGCCAGCAGCCAGGGCAGCTCTGGAAACACCATATATTTT. This encodes CASSQGSSGNTIYF.

V and J are TRBV15 and TRBJ2-1, with 9 bases matching TRBD1. There are 13 residues in the CDR3. The V gene end was trimmed by 3 bases and the J gene end by 10 bases; junction bases not matched to a gene: 4. The V gene's germline CDR1 is LNHNV and CDR2 YYDKDF (reference sequence). The CDR3 nucleotides read TGTGCCACCAGCAGGGGACAGGGTTGGGAGCAGTTCTTC. Amino acid sequence: CATSRGQGWEQFF.

The rearrangement uses TRBV30 and TRBJ1-2, with 7 nucleotides matching TRBD1. Germline V gene sequence: CDR1 GTSNPN, CDR2 SVGIG (reference sequence). CDR3 length: 14 residues. V dropped 2 bases and J dropped 4; count of bases not matched to a gene: 7. The CDR3 nucleotides read TGTGCCTGGAGTAGGGACAGACTCGTCTATGGCTACACCTTC. Translating gives CAWSRDRLVYGYTF. The whole variable domain, filled in from reference TRBV30 and TRBJ1-2, reads SQTIHQWPATLVQPVGSPLSLECTVEGTSNPNLYWYRQAAGRGLQLLFYSVGIGQISSEVPQNLSASRPQDRQFILSSKKLLLSDSGFYLCAWSRDRLVYGYTFGSGTRLTVV.

This chain connects TRBV29-1 to TRBJ2-1; D is undetermined. The ends were cut back, 1 base at V and 15 bases at J, with 16 bases in the middle. The CDR3 is 12 amino acids. The germline V gene encodes CDR1 SQVTM and CDR2 ANQGSEA. CDR3: CSVEVRQADRFF. CDR3 sequence (DNA): TGCAGCGTTGAAGTCCGGCAGGCTGACCGGTTCTTC.

The rearrangement uses TRBV7-2 and TRBJ2-3; 10 nucleotides line up with TRBD2. The CDR3 runs 15 residues. J gave up 2 bases and V 6 bases, and 5 bases lay outside the gene matches. Per the germline V gene, CDR1 is SGHTA and CDR2 is FQGNSA. This chain's CDR3 is CASRLAGAYTDTQYF. CDR3 sequence (DNA): TGTGCCAGCAGGCTAGCGGGAGCTTACACAGATACGCAGTATTTT.

The chain recombines TRBV19 with TRBJ1-2; D is ambiguous. The ends were cut back, 1 base at V and 4 bases at J, with 4 bases in the middle. The CDR3 is made up of 12 amino acids. Germline V lookup: CDR1 LNHDA, CDR2 SQIVND (reference sequence). This CDR3 is CASSIAIYGYTF. The CDR3 nucleotides read TGTGCCAGTAGTATAGCCATCTATGGCTACACCTTC.

The V and J genes are TRBV5-1 and TRBJ2-1; 10 bases line up with TRBD2. The CDR3 extends over 16 amino acids. Per the germline V gene, CDR1 is SGHRS and CDR2 is YFSETQ. Trimming at V came to 0 bases and at J to 5 bases, leaving 5 bases not matched to a gene. The CDR3 nucleotides are TGCGCCAGCAGCTTGGCCATAGGACTAGCGGACAATGAGCAGTTCTTC. It is translated as CASSLAIGLADNEQFF.

The chain employs TRBV30 and TRBJ2-3; TRBD2 agrees at 7 bases. Germline V gene sequence: CDR1 GTSNPN, CDR2 SVGIG (reference sequence). Trimming removed 4 bases from V and 0 bases from J; junction bases left unmatched: 4. This CDR3 has 14 residues. CDR3 bases: TGTGCCTGGATGGCTAGCGGAAGCACAGATACGCAGTATTTT. Encoded protein: CAWMASGSTDTQYF.

This chain uses TRBV27 with TRBJ1-1, with 7 bases identical to TRBD1. The CDR3 contains 13 residues. V shed 4 bases and J 5 bases; nucleotides not matched to a gene: 4. Germline V gene data show CDR1 as MNHEY and CDR2 as SMNVEV (reference sequence). The CDR3 nucleotides read TGTGCCAGCAGTTGGACAGGAGGAACTGAAGCTTTCTTT. Amino acids: CASSWTGGTEAFF.

This rearrangement joins TRBV3-1 (or the pseudogene TRBV3-2) to TRBJ1-5; 9 bases line up with TRBD1. Germline CDR1 and CDR2: LGHDT and YNNKEL (reference sequence). Unmatched junction bases numbered 1, after V lost 0 bases and J lost 1 base. The CDR3 loop spans 16 amino acids. CDR3 nucleotide sequence: TGTGCCAGCAGCCAAGACGGACAGGGGAGCAATCAGCCCCAGCATTTT. It encodes CASSQDGQGSNQPQHF.

This chain links TRBV10-3 with TRBJ1-2, with D perhaps matching TRBD1 (6 bases). Germline V gene sequence: CDR1 ENHRY, CDR2 SYGVKD. V was cut by 7 bases and J by 2 bases, with 29 bases left in between. The CDR3 totals 19 residues. As DNA, the CDR3 is TGTGCCATCACTACGGGCAGGGGCAAACCTACAACACAAAACTATGGCTACACCTTC. Translation: CAITTGRGKPTTQNYGYTF.